This TCR beta chain stems from a study of blood T cell repertoires in COVID-19. V lost 8 bases to trimming and J lost 0 bases, with 14 bases between them. The CDR3 has 14 amino acids. Germline assignment: CDR1 MDHEN and CDR2 SYDVKM. Per the authors' pipeline: Reference gene primer amplification in the assay estimated nucleated cell counts. The method was immunoSEQ multiplex PCR; TCRdb's version includes in-frame clones alone and lacks a portion of them. V and J calls plus clone size are reproduced from that table; the DNA served to infer D and trimming. The sample has 190,000 or so clones, more than 75% seen once; the top ten hold approximately 6.2%.

The sequenced material came from peripheral blood. The TCR comes from a man in his sixties who had recovered from COVID-19. The chain uses TRBV28 and TRBJ2-7, with D perhaps TRBD1 (7 bases). The CDR3 loop is CASFGRGDSYEQYF. The CDR3 coding sequence is TGTGCCAGCTTCGGCAGGGGGGACTCCTACGAGCAGTACTTC. The entire variable domain, with the rest obtained from reference TRBV28 and TRBJ2-7, is as follows: DVKVTQSSRYLVKRTGEKVFLECVQDMDHENMFWYRQDPGLGLRLIYFSYDVKMKEKGDIPEGYSVSREKKERFSLILESASTNQTSMYLCASFGRGDSYEQYFGPGTRLTVT.